The TCR beta chain described here comes from a study of T cell repertoires in cytomegalovirus infection. Broader study findings: The study identified carriers of CMV plus the relevant HLA from cumulative public TCR beta family frequency.

As regards this clonotype: What it recognizes is unknown.

In TCRdb, the reads were re-called with MiXCR into one record per CDR3 protein. The table includes roughly 230,000 distinct CDR3 sequences, approximately 15% detected once. The length of the CDR3 is 15 residues. Germline V gene sequence: CDR1 SGHNT, CDR2 YYREEE (reference sequence). V was shortened by 0 bases and J by 0 bases, with 10 bases between the two germline ends. This rearrangement joins TRBV5-4 to TRBJ2-7, with D perhaps TRBD1 or TRBD2 (5 bases each). What was sequenced was CD8+ T cells from PBMCs. The clonotype originates from a human donor in good health (CMV status not recorded). Some clones in this sample may be carry-over from other donors' samples. DNA of the CDR3: TGTGCCAGCAGCTTGGTCCCAGGGAGCTCCTACGAGCAGTACTTC. The encoded protein is CASSLVPGSSYEQYF.